These T cell receptor beta chains were read from a single sample in a study of blood T cell repertoires in COVID-19. Clones were sequenced by immunoSEQ multiplex PCR, and TCRdb holds only the in-frame ones, with some missing. The table lists more than 300,000 clones, 90% of them singletons, with around 3.9% in the top ten. The sample consisted of PBMCs or T cells enriched from blood (not recorded which). The receptors originated from a woman aged 25 to 39 who had been exposed to COVID-19. Each CDR3 is given with its conserved first and last residue. Each record gives: V gene, J gene, clone size, CDR3 length, D gene, CDR3 DNA, CDR3 protein. A D gene is named only where the DNA matches it firmly. The listing skips clone size in some rows; elsewhere it reads once, few, many or a size class.

>TRBV18|TRBJ1-2|NA|17|NA
TGTGCCAGCTCACCATGGCCGGTCCGGAGAGCCAACTATGGCTACACCTTC
CASSPWPVRRANYGYTF
>TRBV7-9|TRBJ1-3|once|17|NA
TGTGCCAGCAGCCCAACTACCACCTCGACCTCTGGAAACACCATATATTTT
CASSPTTTSTSGNTIYF
>TRBV7-9|TRBJ1-1|NA|14|TRBD1
TGTGCCAGCACCTATGCAGGGGGCTTCACTGAAGCTTTCTTT
CASTYAGGFTEAFF
>TRBV19|TRBJ2-1|NA|16|TRBD2
TGTGCCAGTAGTGGGCTAGCGGGGGGCTCCTACAATGAGCAGTTCTTC
CASSGLAGGSYNEQFF
>TRBV4-3|TRBJ1-1|NA|14|NA
TGCGCCAGCAGCCAAGACAGGGTAAGCACTGAAGCTTTCTTT
CASSQDRVSTEAFF
>TRBV12-3/TRBV12-4|TRBJ2-5|once|12|TRBD2
TGTGCCAGCGCGTTAGCGGGGGAGACCCAGTACTTC
CASALAGETQYF
>TRBV15|TRBJ1-2|NA|13|TRBD1
TGTGCCACCACGGGACAGACATCTTATGGCTACACCTTC
CATTGQTSYGYTF
>TRBV7-2|TRBJ1-2|NA|16|NA
TGTGCCAGCAGCTTAGCCGCCCGAGATCGGGTCTATGGCTACACCTTC
CASSLAARDRVYGYTF
>TRBV7-9|TRBJ1-1|NA|17|NA
TGTGCCAGCAGCTTTTATTCGGGGGGCGTATGGGACACTGAAGCTTTCTTT
CASSFYSGGVWDTEAFF
>TRBV18|TRBJ1-1|NA|16|NA
TGTGCCAGCTCACCACGTGAGAGGGTCATGAACACTGAAGCTTTCTTT
CASSPRERVMNTEAFF
>TRBV5-1|TRBJ2-7|NA|13|NA
TGCGCCAGCAGCTCGGAGGGCCGATACGAGCAGTACTTC
CASSSEGRYEQYF
>TRBV6-5|TRBJ1-1|NA|14|NA
TGTGCCAGCAGACGAGGGACACTGAACACTGAAGCTTTCTTT
CASRRGTLNTEAFF
>TRBV24-1|TRBJ2-3|NA|16|TRBD2
TGTGCCACCAGTGACCCCGGGGGGACTAGCACAGATACGCAGTATTTT
CATSDPGGTSTDTQYF
>TRBV27|TRBJ1-1|NA|13|NA
TGTGCCAGCAGCAGACAGAAGAACACTGAAGCTTTCTTT
CASSRQKNTEAFF
>TRBV3-1/TRBV3-2|TRBJ2-7|NA|13|NA
TGTGCCAGCACCGGTGAATCGCTGTGCGAGCAGTACTTC
CASTGESLCEQYF
>TRBV30|TRBJ2-1|NA|14|NA
TGTGCCTGGAGTATAAGCGGCCTTTACAATGAGCAGTTCTTC
CAWSISGLYNEQFF
>TRBV15|TRBJ1-2|few|13|NA
TGTGCCACCAGCAGGGCCGAAATCTATGGCTACACCTTC
CATSRAEIYGYTF
>TRBV5-6|TRBJ2-7|few|15|TRBD1
TGTGCCAGCAACCACCGGGACAGGAACTCCTACGAGCAGTACTTC
CASNHRDRNSYEQYF
>TRBV5-1|TRBJ2-5|NA|14|NA
TGCGCCAGCAGCTTGGTAGCGGTTGAGGAGACCCAGTACTTC
CASSLVAVEETQYF
>TRBV5-4|TRBJ2-6|once|18|TRBD1
TGTGCCAGCAGCATAGCCGGGACAGCTTTATCCGGGGCCAACGTCCTGACTTTC
CASSIAGTALSGANVLTF
>TRBV7-6|TRBJ1-4|NA|15|NA
TGTGCCAGCAGCCTGATGGTCGGAGAGGTTGAAAAACTGTTTTTT
CASSLMVGEVEKLFF
>TRBV13|TRBJ2-7|NA|15|NA
TGTGCCAGCAGCTTTACCCCCCTAGGCGGCTACGAGCAGTACTTC
CASSFTPLGGYEQYF
>TRBV5-1|TRBJ2-5|NA|13|NA
TGCGCCAGCAGCTTGGGCAGGGAAGAGACCCAGTACTTC
CASSLGREETQYF
>TRBV11-3|TRBJ2-3|NA|17|TRBD1
TGTGCCAGCAGCTTCGGCCGGGACAGGGGGCGATTTGATACGCAGTATTTT
CASSFGRDRGRFDTQYF
>TRBV7-9|TRBJ1-3|NA|15|NA
TGTGCCAGCAGCTCCTTCAGGGTAGGCGGAAACACCATATATTTT
CASSSFRVGGNTIYF
>TRBV3-1/TRBV3-2|TRBJ2-6|NA|14|TRBD1
TGTGCCAGCAGCCAGTATGGACAGGCGTCGGTCCTGACTTTC
CASSQYGQASVLTF
>TRBV4-1|TRBJ1-4|once|15|TRBD1
TGCGCCAGCAGCCAGTGGACAGGGGGAGATGAAAAACTGTTTTTT
CASSQWTGGDEKLFF
>TRBV9|TRBJ1-1|NA|13|TRBD1
TGTGCCAGCAGCGGAGCAGGGGGCACTGAAGCTTTCTTT
CASSGAGGTEAFF
>TRBV19|TRBJ2-3|NA|14|TRBD1
TGTGCCAGTAGCACTGACAGGGACCCAGATACGCAGTATTTT
CASSTDRDPDTQYF
>TRBV7-2|TRBJ1-2|NA|13|NA
TGTGCCAGCACCCCCCCGGTGGTTTGGGGCTACACCTTC
CASTPPVVWGYTF
>TRBV11-3|TRBJ2-3|NA|17|NA
TGTGCCAGCAGCTTAGGGGCGTCCTGGGACTCTACAGATACGCAGTATTTT
CASSLGASWDSTDTQYF
>TRBV3-1/TRBV3-2|TRBJ2-3|NA|15|TRBD2
TGTGCCAGCAGCCAAGGACTAGCGGGAACAGATACGCAGTATTTT
CASSQGLAGTDTQYF
>TRBV3-1/TRBV3-2|TRBJ2-5|NA|15|NA
TGTGCCAGCAGTCCCAAAATCCGGGGCCAAGAGACCCAGTACTTC
CASSPKIRGQETQYF
>TRBV5-6|TRBJ2-7|NA|14|TRBD1
TGTGCCAGCAGCTTCGGGACAGGGGCCTACGAGCAGTACTTC
CASSFGTGAYEQYF
>TRBV4-2|TRBJ1-5|few|16|NA
TGTGCCAGCAGCCAAGACATTAGGGCAGGGGATCAGCCCCAGCATTTT
CASSQDIRAGDQPQHF